Here is one TCR beta chain with its context. Antigen specificity is unknown. The cDNA came from 5'RACE with 10-nucleotide random UMIs. MiXCR, run by TCRdb on the 5' RACE reads, gives a single entry per CDR3 protein. The sample contains about 44,000 distinct CDR3 sequences, around a fifth of which appear only once. V lost 5 bases and J 6 bases, leaving 17 bases between the germline ends. Germline loops: CDR1 MNHEY, CDR2 SMNVEV (reference sequence). The CDR3 is made up of 15 amino acids. Described time point: technical triplicate 3. Stored at -80 C, 2 million PBMCs were the source of the unsorted libraries. This sample was taken from a study of neurological immune-mediated disorders. General observations from the study: Whereas HTLV-1-associated myelopathy showed the most TCR clonal expansion, multiple sclerosis showed the least, with levels below those of healthy controls. Subjects shared no identical expanded-clone CDR3 amino acid sequences, suggesting private TCR-beta repertoires in all groups.

The receptor was derived from a man aged 60 to 75 with HTLV-1-associated myelopathy (HAM/TSP). The V gene is TRBV27, the J gene TRBJ1-5; possible D gene TRBD1, 6 bases. Sequencing was carried out using PBMCs. CDR3: CASSAVGGGGQPQHF. The CDR3 DNA is TGTGCCAGCAGTGCAGTAGGGGGAGGGGGTCAGCCCCAGCATTTT.